Shown below are 19 T cell receptor beta chains from a single sample sequenced in a study of T cell responses to AZD1222 COVID-19 vaccine. Here immunoSEQ multiplex PCR was the method, and the copy in TCRdb shows in-frame clones only, minus some. This sample has 100,000 to 150,000 clones, with about 94% found just once. Material: peripheral blood, obtained on day 0 of AZD1222 vaccination. These receptors were collected from an adult in good health.

This rearrangement joins TRBV21-1 to TRBJ1-6. TRBV21-1 is reported as a pseudogene. CDR3 size: 18 residues. The DNA for the CDR3 is TGTGCCAGCAGCAAGGATGACCTTCACCCGGGGGAAATTCCACCCCTCCACTTT. This gives the protein CASSKDDLHPGEIPPLHF.

V is TRBV15 and J is TRBJ2-5; perhaps TRBD1 as D (5 bases). Germline CDR1 and CDR2: LNHNV and YYDKDF (reference sequence). V lost 4 bases and J 5 bases, leaving 8 bases between the germline ends. This CDR3 has 12 amino acids. CDR3 nucleotide sequence: TGTGCCACCAGCACTCACAGGGAGACCCAGTACTTC. Translated, it gives CATSTHRETQYF.

This clone was found once. The rearrangement uses TRBV7-2 and TRBJ2-7; 7 bases line up with TRBD1. CDR1 and CDR2 (germline): SGHTA, FQGNSA. J gave up 2 bases and V 5 bases, and 9 bases lay outside the gene matches. CDR3 length: 15 residues. The CDR3 DNA sequence: TGTGCCAGCAGCGATACCGGGACAGACCCCTACGAGCAGTACTTC. It encodes CASSDTGTDPYEQYF. The full variable domain, completed using reference TRBV7-2 and TRBJ2-7, is GAGVSQSPSNKVTEKGKDVELRCDPISGHTALYWYRQSLGQGLEFLIYFQGNSAPDKSGLPSDRFSAERTGGSVSTLTIQRTQQEDSAVYLCASSDTGTDPYEQYFGPGTRLTVT.

This chain uses TRBV27 with TRBJ2-7; possibly TRBD2 for D (5 bases). From germline, CDR1 is MNHEY and CDR2 SMNVEV (reference sequence). The CDR3 length is 13 residues. Trimming left V 2 bases short and J 7 bases short, with 12 bases between. Written as DNA, the CDR3 is TGTGCCAGCAGTTTAGTGAGACCGGGAGAGCAGTACTTC. This codes for CASSLVRPGEQYF.

V is TRBV5-4 and J is TRBJ2-1; TRBD2 matches 10 bases. Unmatched junction bases numbered 4, after V lost 4 bases and J lost 6 bases. Germline V gene data show CDR1 as SGHNT and CDR2 as YYREEE (reference sequence). The CDR3 totals 14 residues. This CDR3 is CASSLGLASNEQFF. CDR3 coding DNA: TGTGCCAGCAGCCTGGGACTAGCGAGCAATGAGCAGTTCTTC.

This clone has just one count. The genes are TRBV28 and TRBJ1-2, with unresolved D. Per the germline V gene, CDR1 is MDHEN and CDR2 is SYDVKM. This CDR3 is 14 amino acids long. The V end was cut by 3 bases, the J end by 13 bases, with 21 bases between. The CDR3 DNA reads TGTGCCAGCAGTTTGGGGAGCCCCTCTTTGAGAGGCACCTTC. Protein sequence: CASSLGSPSLRGTF.

The J gene is TRBJ2-2, the V gene TRBV19, with D hard to call. CDR1 is LNHDA and CDR2 is SQIVND in the germline V gene (reference sequence). The CDR3 sequence is 13 residues long. V shed 7 bases and J shed 0 bases, with 6 bases lying between them. Here the CDR3 DNA reads TGTGCCAGTAAGGGAACGAACACCGGGGAGCTGTTTTTT. Translation: CASKGTNTGELFF.

The genes are TRBV14 and TRBJ2-5; weak D call: TRBD1 (5 bases). The germline gives CDR1 SGHDN, CDR2 FVKESK. CDR3 length: 13 amino acids. Trimming pared 1 base from V and 3 bases from J, leaving 6 bases between. Here the CDR3 reads CASSQGREETQYF. CDR3 coding DNA: TGTGCCAGCAGCCAAGGCAGGGAAGAGACCCAGTACTTC.

The gene calls are TRBV5-1 and TRBJ1-2, with D hard to call. The CDR3 totals 15 residues. The V end was cut by 2 bases, the J end by 0 bases, with 11 bases between. Germline CDR1 is SGHRS and CDR2 is YFSETQ. The CDR3 loop is CASSFESPANYGYTF. The DNA for the CDR3 is TGCGCCAGCAGCTTTGAGTCCCCAGCTAACTATGGCTACACCTTC.

V usage is TRBV24-1 and J usage is TRBJ2-5, with 7 bases lining up with TRBD2. The CDR3 consists of 14 residues. CDR1 and CDR2 (germline): KGHDR, SFDVKD. Trimming removed 9 bases from V and 5 bases from J; junction bases left unmatched: 11. CDR3 DNA: TGTGCCACCGGCGGGAGAGAGTCCCGGGAGACCCAGTACTTC. Its translation is CATGGRESRETQYF.

Here the CDR3 DNA reads TGCGCCAGCAGCACGGGGTGGGGTGAAAAACTGTTTTTT. Translation gives CASSTGWGEKLFF. The chain is built from TRBV5-1 and TRBJ1-4; D uncertain. Per the germline V gene, CDR1 is SGHRS and CDR2 is YFSETQ. This CDR3 is 13 amino acids long. The ends were cut back, 4 bases at V and 7 bases at J, with 11 bases in the middle.

V and J are TRBV19 and TRBJ2-1, with D perhaps being TRBD1 or TRBD2 (5 bases each). Germline V CDR1 and CDR2: LNHDA, SQIVND (reference sequence). The CDR3 has 16 amino acids. Trimming stripped 1 base from V and 8 bases from J, with 18 bases between. The CDR3 is CASSIAPGAIQDEQFF. In nucleotides, the CDR3 is TGTGCCAGTAGTATAGCCCCCGGGGCGATACAAGATGAGCAGTTCTTC.

This chain joins TRBV15 and TRBJ2-1; 15 bases are a match to TRBD2. V shed 0 bases, J shed 0 bases, and the junction held 9 bases outside the gene matches. The CDR3 has 21 residues. Per the germline V gene, CDR1 is LNHNV and CDR2 is YYDKDF (reference sequence). The CDR3 region is CATSRDPGLAGGRRSYNEQFF. CDR3 sequence (DNA): TGTGCCACCAGCAGAGATCCGGGACTAGCGGGGGGTCGCCGCTCCTACAATGAGCAGTTCTTC. The variable domain in full, with the rest retrieved from reference TRBV15 and TRBJ2-1, is DAMVIQNPRYQVTQFGKPVTLSCSQTLNHNVMYWYQQKSSQAPKLLFHYYDKDFNNEADTPDNFQSRRPNTSFCFLDIRSPGLGDTAMYLCATSRDPGLAGGRRSYNEQFFGPGTRLTVL.

The chain is built from TRBV3-1 (or the pseudogene TRBV3-2) and TRBJ2-1; TRBD2 matches 11 bases. Trimming took 0 bases from V and 8 from J; bases not matched to a gene: 9. Germline CDR1 LGHDT, CDR2 YNNKEL (reference sequence). The length of the CDR3 is 17 residues. DNA for the CDR3: TGTGCCAGCAGCCAAGAAGAACTAGCGGGAGTTAGGGATGAGCAGTTCTTC. This sequence encodes CASSQEELAGVRDEQFF.

This chain joins TRBV2 and TRBJ1-6, with D perhaps matching TRBD1 (5 bases). This CDR3 contains 11 residues. Trimming left V 5 bases short and J 15 bases short, with 11 bases between. Germline CDR1 is SNHLY and CDR2 is FYNNEI. The CDR3, as DNA: TGTGCCAGCAGTTTCACCAGGGACCTCCACTTT. It codes for CASSFTRDLHF.

This sequence joins TRBV3-1 (or the pseudogene TRBV3-2) and TRBJ2-7; possible D gene TRBD2, 5 bases. The CDR3 length is 14 residues. CDR1 is LGHDT, CDR2 YNNKEL, per germline (reference sequence). V shed 4 bases and J shed 0 bases, with 10 bases lying between them. The CDR3 DNA sequence: TGTGCCAGCAGCCCCTTCCGGGGCTCCTACGAGCAGTACTTC. It is translated as CASSPFRGSYEQYF.

A single count supports this clone. The rearrangement joins TRBV3-1 (or the pseudogene TRBV3-2) to TRBJ2-1; D gene ambiguous. Germline CDR1 reads LGHDT; CDR2 reads YNNKEL (reference sequence). V lost 1 base to trimming and J lost 5 bases, with 27 bases between them. The CDR3 has 20 residues. CDR3 amino acids: CASSQVGWAQPGGYDNEQFF. The CDR3 DNA follows: TGTGCCAGCAGCCAAGTGGGCTGGGCCCAGCCGGGTGGGTATGACAATGAGCAGTTCTTC.

This rearrangement joins TRBV10-2 to TRBJ1-5, with D perhaps TRBD1 (6 bases). Germline V gene data show CDR1 as WSHSY and CDR2 as SAAADI. This CDR3 has 19 amino acids. The V gene lost 0 bases and the J gene lost 0 bases, with 18 bases spanning the gap. CDR3 region: CASSESGRTALLSNQPQHF. The CDR3 DNA is TGCGCCAGCAGTGAGTCGGGTAGGACAGCACTTCTTAGCAATCAGCCCCAGCATTTT.

J is TRBJ2-3 and V is TRBV28; TRBD2 is a possible D gene (5 bases). Germline V CDR1 and CDR2: MDHEN, SYDVKM. The CDR3 has 16 amino acids. V was cut by 2 bases and J by 3 bases, with 15 bases left in between. The CDR3 DNA reads as TGTGCCAGCAGTTTACAAGGGAGCGTAAAAACAGATACGCAGTATTTT. Protein: CASSLQGSVKTDTQYF.